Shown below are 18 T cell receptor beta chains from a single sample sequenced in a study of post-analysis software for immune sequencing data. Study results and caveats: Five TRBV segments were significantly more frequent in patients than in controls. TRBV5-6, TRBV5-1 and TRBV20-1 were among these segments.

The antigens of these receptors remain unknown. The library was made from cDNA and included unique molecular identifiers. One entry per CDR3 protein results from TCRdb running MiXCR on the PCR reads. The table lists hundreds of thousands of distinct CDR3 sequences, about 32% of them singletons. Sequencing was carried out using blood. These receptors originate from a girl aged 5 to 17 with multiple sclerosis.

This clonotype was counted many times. In DNA form, the CDR3 reads TGTGCCAGCAGCTTCACGTTAGCGGGGCGCGACAATGAGCAGTTCTTC. This encodes CASSFTLAGRDNEQFF. This sequence joins TRBV9 and TRBJ2-1, with 8 bases that match TRBD2. V lost 4 bases to trimming and J lost 5 bases; unmatched junction nucleotides: 11. Per the germline V gene, CDR1 is SGDLS and CDR2 is YYNGEE. The CDR3 has 16 residues.

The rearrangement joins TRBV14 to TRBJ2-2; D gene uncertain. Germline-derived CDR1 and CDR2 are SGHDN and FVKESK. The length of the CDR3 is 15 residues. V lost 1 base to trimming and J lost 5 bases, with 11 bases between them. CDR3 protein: CASSQGPTVTGELFF. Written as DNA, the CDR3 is TGTGCCAGCAGCCAAGGGCCAACTGTGACCGGGGAGCTGTTTTTT.

The CDR3 DNA reads TGTGCCAGCAGCTTAGCCCACGGTGGTAATGAAAAACTGTTTTTT. Translated, it gives CASSLAHGGNEKLFF. The chain carries TRBV11-1 and TRBJ1-4, with D unclear. Germline V gene lookup returns CDR1 SGHAT and CDR2 FQDESV (reference sequence). The CDR3 spans 15 residues. V was clipped by 0 bases and J by 4 bases, with 9 bases between them.

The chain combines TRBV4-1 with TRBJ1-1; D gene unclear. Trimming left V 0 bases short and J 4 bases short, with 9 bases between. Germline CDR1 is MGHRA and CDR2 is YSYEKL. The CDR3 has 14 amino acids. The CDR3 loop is CASSQEGLSTEAFF. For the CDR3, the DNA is TGCGCCAGCAGCCAAGAAGGCCTTAGCACTGAAGCTTTCTTT.

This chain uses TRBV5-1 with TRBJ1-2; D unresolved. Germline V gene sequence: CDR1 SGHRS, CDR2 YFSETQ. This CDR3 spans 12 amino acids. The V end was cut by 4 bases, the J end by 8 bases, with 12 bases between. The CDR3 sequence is CASSPGSRGYTF. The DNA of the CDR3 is TGCGCCAGCAGCCCCGGAAGTCGCGGCTACACCTTC.

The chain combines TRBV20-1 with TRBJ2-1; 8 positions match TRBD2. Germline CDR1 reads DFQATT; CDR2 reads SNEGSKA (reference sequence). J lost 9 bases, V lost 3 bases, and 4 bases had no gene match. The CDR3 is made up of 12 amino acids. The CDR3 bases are TGCAGTGCTAGTGCCAGCGGGGGTGAGCAGTTCTTC. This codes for CSASASGGEQFF.

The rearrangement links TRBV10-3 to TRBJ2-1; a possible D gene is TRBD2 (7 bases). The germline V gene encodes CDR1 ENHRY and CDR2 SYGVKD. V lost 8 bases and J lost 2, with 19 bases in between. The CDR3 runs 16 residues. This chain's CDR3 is CAIGSDGGRTYNEQFF. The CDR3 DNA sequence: TGTGCCATCGGATCAGACGGGGGGCGGACCTACAATGAGCAGTTCTTC.

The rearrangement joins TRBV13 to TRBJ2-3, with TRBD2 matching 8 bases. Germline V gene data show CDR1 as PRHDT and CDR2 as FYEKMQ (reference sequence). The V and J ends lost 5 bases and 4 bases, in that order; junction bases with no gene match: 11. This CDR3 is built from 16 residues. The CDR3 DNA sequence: TGTGCCAGCAGCAGACGACGGACTAGCATCTCAGATACGCAGTATTTT. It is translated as CASSRRRTSISDTQYF.

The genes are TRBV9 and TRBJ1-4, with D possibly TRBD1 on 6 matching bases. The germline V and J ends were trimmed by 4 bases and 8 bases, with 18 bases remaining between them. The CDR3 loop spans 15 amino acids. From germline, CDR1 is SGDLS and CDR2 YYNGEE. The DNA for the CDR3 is TGTGCCAGCAGCCCAAACACAGGGATAATCGAAAAACTGTTTTTT. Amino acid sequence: CASSPNTGIIEKLFF.

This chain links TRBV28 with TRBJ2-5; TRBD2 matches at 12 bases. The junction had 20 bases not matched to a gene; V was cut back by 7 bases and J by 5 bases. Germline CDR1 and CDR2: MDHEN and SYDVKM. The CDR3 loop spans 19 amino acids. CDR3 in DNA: TGTGCCAGCACCGCGGAGACGAGGACTAGCGGGATTGGGGGTGAGACCCAGTACTTC. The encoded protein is CASTAETRTSGIGGETQYF.

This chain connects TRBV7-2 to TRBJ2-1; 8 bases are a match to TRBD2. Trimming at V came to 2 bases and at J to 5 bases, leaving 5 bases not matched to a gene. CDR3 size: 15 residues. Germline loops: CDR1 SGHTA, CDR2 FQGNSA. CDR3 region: CASSLPGGGHNEQFF. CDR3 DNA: TGTGCCAGCAGCTTACCGGGAGGGGGTCACAATGAGCAGTTCTTC.

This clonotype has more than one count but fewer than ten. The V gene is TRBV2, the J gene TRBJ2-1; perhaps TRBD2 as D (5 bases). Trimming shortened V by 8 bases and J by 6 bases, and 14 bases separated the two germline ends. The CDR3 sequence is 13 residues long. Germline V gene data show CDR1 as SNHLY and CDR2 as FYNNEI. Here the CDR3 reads CASGPGVPNEQFF. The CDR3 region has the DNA TGTGCCAGCGGCCCCGGGGTTCCCAATGAGCAGTTCTTC.

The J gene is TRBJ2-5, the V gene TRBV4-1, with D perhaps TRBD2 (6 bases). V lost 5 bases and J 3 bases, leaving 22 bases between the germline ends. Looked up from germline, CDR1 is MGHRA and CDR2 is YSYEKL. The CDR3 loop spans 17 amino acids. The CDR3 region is CASSYRGPGTLKETQYF. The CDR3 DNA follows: TGCGCCAGCAGCTACAGAGGGCCCGGGACTCTAAAAGAGACCCAGTACTTC.

As DNA, the CDR3 is TGCAGTGCTAGAGATTTTGGGGGGGAGAGCTATGGCTACACCTTC. This translates into CSARDFGGESYGYTF. This sequence joins TRBV20-1 and TRBJ1-2; tentatively, D is TRBD1 (5 bases). The CDR3 loop spans 15 amino acids. V was trimmed by 0 bases and J by 4 bases, leaving 15 bases between them. In germline, CDR1 is DFQATT, CDR2 SNEGSKA (reference sequence).

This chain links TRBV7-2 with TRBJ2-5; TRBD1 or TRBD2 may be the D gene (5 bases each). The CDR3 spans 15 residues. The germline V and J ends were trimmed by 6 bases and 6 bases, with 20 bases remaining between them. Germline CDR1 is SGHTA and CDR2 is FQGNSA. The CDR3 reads CASSRPGRPGQTQYF. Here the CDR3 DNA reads TGTGCCAGCAGTAGACCGGGACGGCCAGGTCAGACCCAGTACTTC. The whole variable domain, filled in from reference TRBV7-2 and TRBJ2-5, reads GAGVSQSPSNKVTEKGKDVELRCDPISGHTALYWYRQSLGQGLEFLIYFQGNSAPDKSGLPSDRFSAERTGGSVSTLTIQRTQQEDSAVYLCASSRPGRPGQTQYFGPGTRLLVL.

CDR3 coding DNA: TGTGCCAGCGGGGGCGCGGCTAGCGGGATTGGGGAGACCCAGTACTTC. This gives the protein CASGGAASGIGETQYF. This rearrangement joins TRBV6-6 to TRBJ2-5, with 9 bases that match TRBD2. CDR1 is MNHNY and CDR2 is SVGAGI in the germline V gene (reference sequence). This CDR3 is 16 amino acids long. V lost 8 bases to trimming and J lost 5 bases; unmatched junction nucleotides: 15.

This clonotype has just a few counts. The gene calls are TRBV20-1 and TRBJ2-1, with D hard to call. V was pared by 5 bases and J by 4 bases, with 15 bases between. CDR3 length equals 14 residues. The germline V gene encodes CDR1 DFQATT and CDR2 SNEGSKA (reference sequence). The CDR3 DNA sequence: TGCAGTGCTCCGTTTCCTAATGGGTACAATGAGCAGTTCTTC. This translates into CSAPFPNGYNEQFF.

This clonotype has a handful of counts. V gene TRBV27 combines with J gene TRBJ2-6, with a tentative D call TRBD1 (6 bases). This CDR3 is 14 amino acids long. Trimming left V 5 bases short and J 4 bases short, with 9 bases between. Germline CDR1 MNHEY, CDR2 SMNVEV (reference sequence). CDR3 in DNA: TGTGCCAGCAGTCAGGGGTACGGGGCCAACGTCCTGACTTTC. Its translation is CASSQGYGANVLTF.